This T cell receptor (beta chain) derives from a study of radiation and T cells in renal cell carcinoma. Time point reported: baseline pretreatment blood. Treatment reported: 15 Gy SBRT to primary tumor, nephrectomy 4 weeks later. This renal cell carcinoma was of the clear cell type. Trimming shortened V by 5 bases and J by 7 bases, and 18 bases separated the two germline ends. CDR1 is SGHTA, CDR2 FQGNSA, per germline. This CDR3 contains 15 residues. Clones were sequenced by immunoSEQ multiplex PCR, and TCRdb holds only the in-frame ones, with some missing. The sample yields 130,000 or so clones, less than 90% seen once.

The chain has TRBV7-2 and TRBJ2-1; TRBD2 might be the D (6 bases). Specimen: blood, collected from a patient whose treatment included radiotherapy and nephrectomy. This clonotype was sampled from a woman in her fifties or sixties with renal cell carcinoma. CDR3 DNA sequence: TGTGCCAGCAGCCCTCCGGTGGCAGGGAGGAATGAGCAGTTCTTC. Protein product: CASSPPVAGRNEQFF.